This record looks at one T cell receptor beta chain sequence and its context. Antigen: not known. CDR3 length: 14 amino acids. Germline V gene data show CDR1 as LGHNA and CDR2 as YSLEER. V was clipped by 0 bases and J by 2 bases, with 7 bases between them. The table came from immunoSEQ multiplex PCR; TCRdb's copy has only in-frame clones and leaves some out. The sample includes roughly 120,000 clones, over 75% seen only once; the top ten take over 5%. The entry originates in a study of T cell responses to AZD1222 COVID-19 vaccine. Turning to the study itself: Pooling covered second doses at about 4 or about 12 weeks.

General observations from the study: Just five or six AZD1222 recipients tested seropositive at baseline. Regions 160-218 and 743-854 dominated among vaccine-associated CD4 TCRs spanning spike. The sample set comprised mostly white British donors with more females, and clonal diversity was possibly underestimated.

This receptor was taken from an adult in good health. This specimen was peripheral blood, taken on day 0 of AZD1222 vaccination. This chain links TRBV4-3 with TRBJ1-1; D possibly corresponds to TRBD1 (5 bases). The DNA of the CDR3 is TGCGCCAGCAGCCAAGAGGGGGTAAACACTGAAGCTTTCTTT. It yields the protein CASSQEGVNTEAFF.